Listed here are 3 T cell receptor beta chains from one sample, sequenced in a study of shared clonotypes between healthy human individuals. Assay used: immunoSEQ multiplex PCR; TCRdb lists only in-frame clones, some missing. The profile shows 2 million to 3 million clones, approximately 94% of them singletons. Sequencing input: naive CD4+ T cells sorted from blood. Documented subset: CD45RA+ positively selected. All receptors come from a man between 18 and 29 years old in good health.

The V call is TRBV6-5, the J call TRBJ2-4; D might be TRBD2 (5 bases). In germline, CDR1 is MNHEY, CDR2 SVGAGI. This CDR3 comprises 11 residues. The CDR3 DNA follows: TGTGCAGTAGCGGCCAAAAACATTCAGTACTTC. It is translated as CAVAAKNIQYF.

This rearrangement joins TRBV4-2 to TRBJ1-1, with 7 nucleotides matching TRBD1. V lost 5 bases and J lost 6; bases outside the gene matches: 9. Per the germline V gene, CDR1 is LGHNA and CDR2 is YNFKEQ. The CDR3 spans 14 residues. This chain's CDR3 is CASSLGTVHAEAFF. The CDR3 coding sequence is TGTGCCAGCAGCTTAGGGACAGTCCACGCTGAAGCTTTCTTT.

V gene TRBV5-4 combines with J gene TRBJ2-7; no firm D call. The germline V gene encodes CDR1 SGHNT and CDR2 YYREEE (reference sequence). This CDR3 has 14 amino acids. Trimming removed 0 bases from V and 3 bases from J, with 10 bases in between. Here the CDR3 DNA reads TGTGCCAGCAGCTTGGCCGGCAGAAACTACGAGCAGTACTTC. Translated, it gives CASSLAGRNYEQYF.